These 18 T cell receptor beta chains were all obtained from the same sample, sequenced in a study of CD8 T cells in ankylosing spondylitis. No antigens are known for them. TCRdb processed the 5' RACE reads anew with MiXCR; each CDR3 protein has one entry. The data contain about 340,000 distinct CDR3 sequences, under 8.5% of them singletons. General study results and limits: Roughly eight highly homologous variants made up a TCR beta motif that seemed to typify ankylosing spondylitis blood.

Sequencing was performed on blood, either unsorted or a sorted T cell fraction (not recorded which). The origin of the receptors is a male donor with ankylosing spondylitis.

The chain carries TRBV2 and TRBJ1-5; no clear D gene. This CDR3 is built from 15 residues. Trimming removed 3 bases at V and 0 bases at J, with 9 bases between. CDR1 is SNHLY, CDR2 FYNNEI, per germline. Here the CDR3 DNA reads TGTGCCAGCAGTGAGGCAGCCCTTAGCAATCAGCCCCAGCATTTT. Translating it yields CASSEAALSNQPQHF.

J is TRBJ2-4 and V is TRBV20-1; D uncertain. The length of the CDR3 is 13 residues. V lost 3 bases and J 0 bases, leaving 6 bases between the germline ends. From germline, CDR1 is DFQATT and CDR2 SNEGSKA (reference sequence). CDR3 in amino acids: CSASALAKNIQYF. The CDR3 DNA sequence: TGCAGTGCTAGTGCGCTAGCCAAAAACATTCAGTACTTC.

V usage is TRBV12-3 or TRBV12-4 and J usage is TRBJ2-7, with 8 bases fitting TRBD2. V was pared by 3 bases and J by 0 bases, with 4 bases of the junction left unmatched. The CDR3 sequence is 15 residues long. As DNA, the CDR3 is TGTGCCAGCAGTTTGGGACTAGTCGGCTCCTACGAGCAGTACTTC. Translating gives CASSLGLVGSYEQYF.

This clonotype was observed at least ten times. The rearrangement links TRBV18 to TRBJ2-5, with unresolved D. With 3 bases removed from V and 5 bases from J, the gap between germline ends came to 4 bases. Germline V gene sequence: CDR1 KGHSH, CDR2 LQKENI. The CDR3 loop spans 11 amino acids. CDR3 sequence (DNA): TGTGCCAGCTCACCGGAGGAGACCCAGTACTTC. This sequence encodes CASSPEETQYF.

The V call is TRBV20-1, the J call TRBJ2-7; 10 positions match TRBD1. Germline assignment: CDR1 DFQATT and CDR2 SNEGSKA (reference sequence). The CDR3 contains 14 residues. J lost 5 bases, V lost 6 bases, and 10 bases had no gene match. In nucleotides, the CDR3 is TGCAGTGCAGGGCGGGACAGGGGAAGGAACGAGCAGTACTTC. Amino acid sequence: CSAGRDRGRNEQYF.

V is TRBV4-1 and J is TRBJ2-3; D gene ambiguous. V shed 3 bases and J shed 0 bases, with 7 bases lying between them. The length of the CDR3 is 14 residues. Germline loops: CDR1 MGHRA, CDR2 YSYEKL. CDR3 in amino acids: CASSQLISTDTQYF. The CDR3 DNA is TGCGCCAGCAGCCAGTTGATTAGCACAGATACGCAGTATTTT.

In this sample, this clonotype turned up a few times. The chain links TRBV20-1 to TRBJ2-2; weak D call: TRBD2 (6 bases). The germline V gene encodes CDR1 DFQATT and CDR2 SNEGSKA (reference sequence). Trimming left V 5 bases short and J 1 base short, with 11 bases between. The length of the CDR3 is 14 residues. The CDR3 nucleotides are TGCAGTGCTCTTTGGCGGGAGAACACCGGGGAGCTGTTTTTT. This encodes CSALWRENTGELFF.

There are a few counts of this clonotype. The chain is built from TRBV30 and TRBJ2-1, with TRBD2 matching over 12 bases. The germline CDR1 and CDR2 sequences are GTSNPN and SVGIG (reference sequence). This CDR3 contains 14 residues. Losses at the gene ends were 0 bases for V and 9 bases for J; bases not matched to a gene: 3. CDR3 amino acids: CAWSVGLAGGEQFF. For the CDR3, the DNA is TGTGCCTGGAGTGTGGGACTAGCGGGCGGTGAGCAGTTCTTC.

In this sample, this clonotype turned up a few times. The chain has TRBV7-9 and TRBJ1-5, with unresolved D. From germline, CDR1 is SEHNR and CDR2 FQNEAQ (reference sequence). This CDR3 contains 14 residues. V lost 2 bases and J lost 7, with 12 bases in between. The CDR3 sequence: CASSLRGPGQPQHF. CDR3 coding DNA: TGTGCCAGCAGCTTACGCGGCCCCGGGCAGCCCCAGCATTTT.

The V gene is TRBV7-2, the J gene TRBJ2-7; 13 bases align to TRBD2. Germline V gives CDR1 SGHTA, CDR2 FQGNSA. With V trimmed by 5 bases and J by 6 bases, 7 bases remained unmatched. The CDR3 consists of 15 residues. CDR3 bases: TGTGCCAGCAGCCGCTGGACTAGCGGGGGATCCGAGCAGTACTTC. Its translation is CASSRWTSGGSEQYF.

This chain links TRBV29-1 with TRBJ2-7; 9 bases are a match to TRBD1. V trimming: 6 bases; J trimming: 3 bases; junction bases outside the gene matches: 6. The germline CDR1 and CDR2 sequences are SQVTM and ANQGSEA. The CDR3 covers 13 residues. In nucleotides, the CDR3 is TGCAGCGTGGGGGAGGACAGGGGCTACGAGCAGTACTTC. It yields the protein CSVGEDRGYEQYF.

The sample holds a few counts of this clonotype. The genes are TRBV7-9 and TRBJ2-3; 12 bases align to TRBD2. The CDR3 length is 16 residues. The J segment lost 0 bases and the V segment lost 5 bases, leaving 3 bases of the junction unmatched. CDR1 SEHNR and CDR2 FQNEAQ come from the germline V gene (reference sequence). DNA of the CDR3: TGTGCCAGCAGCCGGACTAGCGGGACTAGCACAGATACGCAGTATTTT. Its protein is CASSRTSGTSTDTQYF.

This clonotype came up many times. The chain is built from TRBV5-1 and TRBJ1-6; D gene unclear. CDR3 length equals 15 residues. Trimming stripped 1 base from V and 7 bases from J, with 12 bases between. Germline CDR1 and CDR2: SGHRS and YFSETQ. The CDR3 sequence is CASSLSGFENSPLHF. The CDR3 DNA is TGCGCCAGCAGCTTGTCGGGGTTTGAGAATTCACCCCTCCACTTT.

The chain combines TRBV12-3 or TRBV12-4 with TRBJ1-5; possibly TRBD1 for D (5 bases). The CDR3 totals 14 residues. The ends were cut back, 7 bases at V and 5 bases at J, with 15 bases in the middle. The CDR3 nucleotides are TGTGCCAGCACCGGGACTGGTTTGGATCAGCCCCAGCATTTT. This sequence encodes CASTGTGLDQPQHF.

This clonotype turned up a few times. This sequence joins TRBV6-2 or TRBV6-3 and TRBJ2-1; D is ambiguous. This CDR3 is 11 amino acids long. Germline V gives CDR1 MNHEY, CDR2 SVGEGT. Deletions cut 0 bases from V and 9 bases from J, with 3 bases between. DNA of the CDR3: TGTGCCAGCAGTTACTCTAGTGAGCAGTTCTTC. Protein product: CASSYSSEQFF.

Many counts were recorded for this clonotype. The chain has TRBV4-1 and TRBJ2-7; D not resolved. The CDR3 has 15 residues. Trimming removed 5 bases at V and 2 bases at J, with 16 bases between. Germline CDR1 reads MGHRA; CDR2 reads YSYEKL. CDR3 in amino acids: CASSGPSGSTYEQYF. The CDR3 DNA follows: TGCGCCAGCAGCGGTCCCTCAGGAAGTACCTACGAGCAGTACTTC.

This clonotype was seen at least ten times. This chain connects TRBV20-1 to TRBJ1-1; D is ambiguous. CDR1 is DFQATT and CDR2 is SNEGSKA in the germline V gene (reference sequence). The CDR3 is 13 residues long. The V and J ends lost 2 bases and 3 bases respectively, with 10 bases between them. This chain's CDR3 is CSARRAGHTEAFF. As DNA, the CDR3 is TGCAGTGCTAGAAGAGCGGGTCACACTGAAGCTTTCTTT.

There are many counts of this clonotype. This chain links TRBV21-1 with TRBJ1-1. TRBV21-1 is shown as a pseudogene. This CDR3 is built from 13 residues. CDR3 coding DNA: TGTGCCAGCAGCAAGGGGAGTACCACTGAAGCTTTCTTT. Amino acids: CASSKGSTTEAFF.